This is a list of T cell receptor beta chains from one sample in a study of Graves' ophthalmopathy and Graves' hyperthyroidism. MiXCR, applied by TCRdb to the multiplex PCR reads, yields one record per CDR3 protein. The sample has about 700,000 distinct CDR3 sequences; under 50% are singletons. The sample comprised peripheral blood. The receptors originated from an adult man with Graves' ophthalmopathy. Both conserved end residues are part of each CDR3. D genes are given only for firm matches.

d_call,v_call,j_call,cdr3_aa
-,TRBV29-1,TRBJ1-1,CSVQEGNTEAFF
TRBD2,TRBV20-1,TRBJ2-7,CSAVPCGGETYEQYF
TRBD2,TRBV12-5,TRBJ2-5,CASGFGGVYQETQYF
TRBD2,TRBV5-1,TRBJ2-7,CASSLYREDEQYF
-,TRBV25-1,TRBJ1-1,CASSEFETVNTEAFF
-,TRBV2,TRBJ2-7,CASSRWDRRQYF
-,TRBV2,TRBJ1-1,CASREQGLNTEAFF
TRBD1,TRBV7-9,TRBJ1-5,CASSTRLAGDRCVQPQHF
-,TRBV5-1,TRBJ2-5,CASSPYREETQYF
-,TRBV4-1,TRBJ1-5,CASSQHVGYGQPQHF
-,TRBV7-9,TRBJ2-6,CASRLTLTGANVLTF
TRBD1,TRBV20-1,TRBJ1-2,CSARDRGQGGGYTF
-,TRBV15,TRBJ1-6,CATSRGGKPLHF
-,TRBV29-1,TRBJ2-5,CSAGPRDEQTYQETQYF
-,TRBV29-1,TRBJ1-3,CSVVVRAENTIYF
TRBD2,TRBV12-3/TRBV12-4,TRBJ2-2,CASSSRTSASGELFF
TRBD1,TRBV10-3,TRBJ2-5,CAIAGTETQETQYF
-,TRBV29-1,TRBJ1-1,CSVSHFGGDTEAFF
-,TRBV29-1,TRBJ2-5,CSLVVEGETQYF
-,TRBV5-1,TRBJ2-7,CASSRDRYGQYF
-,TRBV5-1,TRBJ2-2,CASSARPPPDTGELFF
TRBD2,TRBV27,TRBJ2-2,CASKLGGLAGGRTGELFF
TRBD1,TRBV29-1,TRBJ1-2,CSVATGANYGYTF
-,TRBV5-4,TRBJ2-7,CASSKQNGYEQYF
-,TRBV15,TRBJ2-5,CATTQGTRYF
TRBD2,TRBV10-3,TRBJ2-5,CAISSGRYQETQYF
TRBD1,TRBV7-3,TRBJ1-2,CASSLNNRDSYGYTF
TRBD2,TRBV2,TRBJ2-7,CASTLLAGAAYEQYF
TRBD2,TRBV10-3,TRBJ2-2,CATTGGRDTGELFF
-,TRBV3-1,TRBJ1-1,CASSHWRHFEAFF
-,TRBV5-5,TRBJ2-2,CASSPPLSGYTGELFF
TRBD2,TRBV19,TRBJ2-6,CASHRGRGQKGANVLTF
TRBD1,TRBV19,TRBJ2-7,CASSGQGVSYEQYF
-,TRBV5-1,TRBJ2-5,CASSLGRVQETQYF
-,TRBV19,TRBJ2-5,CASSRGSGETQYF
-,TRBV7-3,TRBJ1-1,CASSLSQGHGAFF
TRBD1,TRBV20-1,TRBJ1-1,CSASGQGGTEAFF
-,TRBV7-3,TRBJ1-1,CASSQANGGGLNTEAFF
-,TRBV6-6,TRBJ2-7,CASSYFVICSYEQYF
-,TRBV7-9,TRBJ1-1,CASSLVAGRAEAFF
-,TRBV19,TRBJ2-7,CASSVRPTLYEQYF
-,TRBV15,TRBJ1-1,CATSRVPVTEAFF
-,TRBV7-2,TRBJ1-4,CASSLIRGTNEKLFF
-,TRBV2,TRBJ1-2,CASRDFEGIGYTF
-,TRBV10-2,TRBJ2-2,CASRPSSRELFF
-,TRBV2,TRBJ2-5,CASSDEGEGQETQYF
-,TRBV4-3,TRBJ2-2,CASSQGGRNTGELFF
-,TRBV12-3/TRBV12-4,TRBJ2-1,CASSEISETLNEQFF
-,TRBV29-1,TRBJ1-2,CSASNPQGYGYTF
-,TRBV12-3/TRBV12-4,TRBJ2-5,CASSLKVPGRETQYF
-,TRBV6-2/TRBV6-3,TRBJ1-2,CASSYSRTRLNYGYTF
-,TRBV24-1,TRBJ2-7,CATSAVYEQYF
-,TRBV10-3,TRBJ1-1,CAISVKLNTEAFF